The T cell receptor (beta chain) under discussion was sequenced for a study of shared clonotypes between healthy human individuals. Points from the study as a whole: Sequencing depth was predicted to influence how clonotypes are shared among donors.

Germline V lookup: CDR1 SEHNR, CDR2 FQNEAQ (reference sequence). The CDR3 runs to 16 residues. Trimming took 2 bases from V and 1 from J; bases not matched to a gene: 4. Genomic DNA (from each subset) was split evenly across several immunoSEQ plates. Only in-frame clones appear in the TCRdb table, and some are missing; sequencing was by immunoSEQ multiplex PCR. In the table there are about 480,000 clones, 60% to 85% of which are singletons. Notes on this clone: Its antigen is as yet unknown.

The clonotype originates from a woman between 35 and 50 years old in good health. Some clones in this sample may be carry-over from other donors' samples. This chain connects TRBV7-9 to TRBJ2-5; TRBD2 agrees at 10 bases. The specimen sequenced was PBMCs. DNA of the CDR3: TGTGCCAGCAGCTTATGGACTAGCGGCATCCAAGAGACCCAGTACTTC. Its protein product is CASSLWTSGIQETQYF.